The clone carrying this T cell receptor (beta chain) has a handful of counts. The antigen is undetermined. This specimen comes from a study of blood T cells in healthy people across ages. Study-wide findings and caveats: The study lacked donor CMV status, which possibly confounded expanded clonotype changes.

A sample-barcoded 5' primer and a J-beta primer mix were used in a second PCR of about 6 to 12 cycles. TCRdb used MiXCR to reprocess the 5' RACE reads, holding one entry per CDR3 protein. The sample consists of about 1,400,000 distinct CDR3 sequences, around 55% of them appearing once. There are 11 residues in the CDR3. With 8 bases removed from V and 4 bases from J, the gap between germline ends came to 7 bases. CDR1 is SGHTA and CDR2 is FQGNSA in the germline V gene. The rearrangement uses TRBV7-2 and TRBJ2-3; no definite D call. The TCR originated in a man between 18 and 35 years old in good health. Sequencing was done on a sample of blood. The DNA for the CDR3 is TGTGCCAGCGAGAAGGCAGATACGCAGTATTTT. Translating gives CASEKADTQYF.